The 26 T cell receptor beta chains presented below share a single source sample, sequenced in a study of CD8 T cells in Susac syndrome. The RNA input was about 0.5 to 1 ug, and it was reverse transcribed with random hexamers. TCRdb used MiXCR to reprocess the immunoSEQ multiplex PCR reads, holding one entry per CDR3 protein. The sample lists 190,000 or so distinct CDR3 sequences; about 95% were seen once. The sequencing input was CD4+ T cells from PBMCs. All receptors derive from a human donor with multiple sclerosis.

The table lists this clonotype with a count of one. The rearrangement uses TRBV29-1 and TRBJ1-4; tentatively, D is TRBD1 (5 bases). Between the trimmed V and J ends, which lost 7 bases and 8 bases, there was a span of 14 bases. Germline lookup yields CDR1 SQVTM and CDR2 ANQGSEA. The CDR3 loop spans 12 amino acids. The CDR3 DNA follows: TGCAGCGCAATTGGACAAGACGAAAAACTGTTTTTT. Translated, it gives CSAIGQDEKLFF.

V and J are TRBV24-1 and TRBJ2-3, with 10 nucleotides matching TRBD1. After removal of 3 bases from V and 6 bases from J, the junction contained 11 bases not matched to a gene. The CDR3 is made up of 17 amino acids. Germline V gives CDR1 KGHDR, CDR2 SFDVKD. Written as DNA, the CDR3 is TGTGCCACCAGTGATCCCCCCGACAGGGGGCGCGGGGATACGCAGTATTTT. Translating it yields CATSDPPDRGRGDTQYF.

The chain carries TRBV20-1 and TRBJ2-5; D is perhaps TRBD2 (6 bases). V shed 6 bases and J shed 6 bases, with 14 bases lying between them. CDR3 length equals 12 residues. CDR1 is DFQATT, CDR2 SNEGSKA, per germline (reference sequence). The CDR3 nucleotides are TGCAGTGCCCTGGGACTGGACAAGACCCAGTACTTC. Translating it yields CSALGLDKTQYF.

The V gene is TRBV4-2, the J gene TRBJ1-4, with no clear D. The CDR3 contains 12 residues. V lost 3 bases, J lost 8 bases, and 7 bases lay in between. CDR1 and CDR2 from the germline V gene are LGHNA and YNFKEQ. CDR3 nucleotide sequence: TGTGCCAGCAGCCACCCGACCGAAAAACTGTTTTTT. Translating gives CASSHPTEKLFF.

The chain is built from TRBV20-1 and TRBJ2-1, with TRBD1 identical over 7 bases. There are 14 residues in the CDR3. V gave up 3 bases and J gave up 6 bases; unmatched junction bases: 8. Looked up from germline, CDR1 is DFQATT and CDR2 is SNEGSKA (reference sequence). This CDR3 is CSASEGASINEQFF. The CDR3 coding sequence is TGCAGTGCTAGCGAGGGGGCGTCGATCAATGAGCAGTTCTTC.

This clonotype has just one count. The chain is built from TRBV20-1 and TRBJ2-5, with TRBD1 matching 9 bases. The CDR3 covers 13 residues. Germline trimming cut 4 bases from V and 5 bases from J; bases unmatched to any gene: 5. Germline V gene sequence: CDR1 DFQATT, CDR2 SNEGSKA (reference sequence). The CDR3 coding sequence is TGCAGTGCTAACAGGGGGCAGGGCGAGACCCAGTACTTC. Its protein is CSANRGQGETQYF.

The chain employs TRBV30 and TRBJ2-3; D perhaps matches TRBD1 (5 bases). This CDR3 spans 16 amino acids. Trimming stripped 1 base from V and 2 bases from J, with 16 bases between. CDR1 is GTSNPN and CDR2 is SVGIG in the germline V gene (reference sequence). CDR3: CAWSEGKTVATDTQYF. The CDR3, as DNA: TGTGCCTGGAGTGAGGGCAAGACAGTCGCCACAGATACGCAGTATTTT. Full variable domain (remainder filled in from reference TRBV30 and TRBJ2-3): SQTIHQWPATLVQPVGSPLSLECTVEGTSNPNLYWYRQAAGRGLQLLFYSVGIGQISSEVPQNLSASRPQDRQFILSSKKLLLSDSGFYLCAWSEGKTVATDTQYFGPGTRLTVL.

The chain employs TRBV3-1 and TRBJ1-4, with a tentative D call TRBD1 (6 bases). The CDR3 covers 16 residues. Between the trimmed V and J ends, which lost 4 bases and 5 bases, there was a span of 17 bases. CDR1 and CDR2 (germline): LGHDT, YNNKEL (reference sequence). CDR3 amino acids: CASSLGLQGRNEKLFF. CDR3 sequence (DNA): TGTGCCAGCAGCCTGGGACTCCAGGGGAGAAATGAAAAACTGTTTTTT.

The chain employs TRBV7-8 and TRBJ2-1, with D hard to call. The CDR3 extends over 15 amino acids. From germline, CDR1 is SGHVS and CDR2 FQNEAQ. V was trimmed by 4 bases and J by 4 bases, leaving 14 bases between them. The CDR3 nucleotides read TGTGCCAGCAGCTCCCTAGAAGAGGATTACAATGAGCAGTTCTTC. As protein: CASSSLEEDYNEQFF.

This chain uses TRBV27 with TRBJ1-2, with 7 bases identical to TRBD1. In germline, CDR1 is MNHEY, CDR2 SMNVEV (reference sequence). This CDR3 spans 18 amino acids. V dropped 7 bases and J dropped 2; count of bases not matched to a gene: 19. The DNA of the CDR3 is TGTGCCAGCATGGGTTTGGGAACAGGGGAGCCAAGAAACTATGGCTACACCTTC. Translated, it gives CASMGLGTGEPRNYGYTF.

The V gene is TRBV3-1, the J gene TRBJ2-4, with D possibly TRBD1 on 5 matching bases. CDR1 is LGHDT and CDR2 is YNNKEL in the germline V gene (reference sequence). This CDR3 is built from 16 residues. Deletions cut 1 base from V and 7 bases from J, with 17 bases between. The CDR3 spells CASSQGPGQGPNIQYF. CDR3 nucleotide sequence: TGTGCCAGCAGCCAAGGGCCTGGGCAGGGCCCCAACATTCAGTACTTC.

The chain carries TRBV11-2 and TRBJ2-1; D is undetermined. V dropped 3 bases and J dropped 6 bases, with 6 bases sitting between them. The CDR3 totals 12 residues. Germline V gene sequence: CDR1 SGHAT, CDR2 FQNNGV. The CDR3 coding sequence is TGTGCCAGCAGCTTTCCCCCCAATGAGCAGTTCTTC. It specifies CASSFPPNEQFF.

This clonotype has only a few counts. The chain combines TRBV5-4 with TRBJ2-7; D could derive from TRBD1 or TRBD2 (8 bases each). The V gene lost 4 bases and the J gene lost 4 bases, with 15 bases spanning the gap. CDR3 size: 14 residues. Germline V gene sequence: CDR1 SGHNT, CDR2 YYREEE (reference sequence). CDR3 bases: TGTGCCAGCAGCCCAGGGGGCGGGGGGTACGAGCAGTACGTC. Its protein product is CASSPGGGGYEQYV.

This chain connects TRBV7-9 to TRBJ2-1; D is perhaps TRBD1 (6 bases). The germline V gene has CDR1 SEHNR and CDR2 FQNEAQ (reference sequence). The CDR3 loop spans 15 amino acids. Trimming left V 5 bases short and J 8 bases short, with 19 bases between. The CDR3 region is CASSPVRRGVHEQFF. The CDR3 nucleotides are TGTGCCAGCAGCCCAGTTCGCAGGGGTGTCCATGAGCAGTTCTTC.

The chain is built from TRBV5-1 and TRBJ2-7; D gene unclear. CDR3 length equals 15 residues. V was cut by 3 bases and J by 7 bases, with 20 bases left in between. CDR1 SGHRS and CDR2 YFSETQ come from the germline V gene. The CDR3 protein is CASSWRQLELWEQYV. The DNA of the CDR3 is TGCGCCAGCAGCTGGCGTCAGTTGGAATTATGGGAGCAGTACGTC.

The genes are TRBV10-3 and TRBJ2-2; D might be TRBD1 (6 bases). Trimming stripped 3 bases from V and 6 bases from J, with 11 bases between. Germline CDR1 and CDR2: ENHRY and SYGVKD. This CDR3 comprises 14 residues. The CDR3, as DNA: TGTGCCATCAGTGAAGGGGACAAAGCCGGGGAGCTGTTTTTT. This codes for CAISEGDKAGELFF.

The chain employs TRBV3-1 and TRBJ1-6; possibly TRBD1 for D (5 bases). Trimming shortened V by 0 bases and J by 7 bases, and 16 bases separated the two germline ends. The CDR3 is made up of 17 amino acids. CDR1 and CDR2 from the germline V gene are LGHDT and YNNKEL (reference sequence). CDR3 loop: CASSQDGSGTGNSPLHF. Here the CDR3 DNA reads TGTGCCAGCAGCCAAGATGGTTCCGGGACGGGAAATTCACCCCTCCACTTT.

The genes are TRBV19 and TRBJ1-1, with TRBD1 matching over 8 bases. V lost 4 bases and J lost 5; bases outside the gene matches: 3. The CDR3 runs to 13 residues. Germline loops: CDR1 LNHDA, CDR2 SQIVND (reference sequence). This CDR3 reads CASSTDRETEAFF. The CDR3 region has the DNA TGTGCCAGTAGTACGGACAGGGAGACTGAAGCTTTCTTT.

The gene calls are TRBV29-1 and TRBJ2-3, with TRBD2 matching 8 bases. The CDR3 length is 13 residues. The germline gives CDR1 SQVTM, CDR2 ANQGSEA. The ends lost 8 bases at V and 2 bases at J; junction bases unmatched: 6. The CDR3 protein is CSLPGGLTDTQYF. The CDR3, as DNA: TGCAGCCTTCCGGGGGGGCTCACAGATACGCAGTATTTT.

The chain employs TRBV10-3 and TRBJ1-5, with D perhaps TRBD1 (6 bases). The CDR3 is 14 residues long. V was cut by 6 bases and J by 0 bases, with 9 bases left in between. Germline CDR1 and CDR2: ENHRY and SYGVKD. This CDR3 reads CAISTGPSNQPQHF. Here the CDR3 DNA reads TGTGCCATCAGCACAGGGCCTAGCAATCAGCCCCAGCATTTT.

This clonotype was detected only a few times. V usage is TRBV29-1 and J usage is TRBJ2-2; 8 bases agree with TRBD1. The length of the CDR3 is 13 residues. CDR1 and CDR2 from the germline V gene are SQVTM and ANQGSEA. The ends lost 3 bases at V and 6 bases at J; junction bases unmatched: 3. CDR3 nucleotide sequence: TGCAGCGTTGACAGGGGGCGCGCCGGGGAGCTGTTTTTT. Translating gives CSVDRGRAGELFF.

This clonotype was detected a few times. The V and J genes are TRBV20-1 and TRBJ2-1, with 7 nucleotides matching TRBD1. Germline CDR1 and CDR2: DFQATT and SNEGSKA (reference sequence). CDR3 length: 14 amino acids. V lost 3 bases and J lost 3; bases outside the gene matches: 5. DNA of the CDR3: TGCAGTGCTAGGTTTGGGACAGTCTACAATGAGCAGTTCTTC. Protein product: CSARFGTVYNEQFF.

This chain links TRBV12-3 or TRBV12-4 with TRBJ2-7; D tentatively fits TRBD1 or TRBD2 (7 bases each). Trimming pared 4 bases from V and 0 bases from J, leaving 13 bases between. This CDR3 region has 15 residues. This chain's CDR3 is CASSSRGGSSYEQYF. DNA for the CDR3: TGTGCCAGCAGTTCCAGGGGGGGCAGCTCCTACGAGCAGTACTTC.

The chain carries TRBV29-1 and TRBJ2-4; no definite D call. V lost 0 bases, J lost 3 bases, and 15 bases lay in between. Looked up from germline, CDR1 is SQVTM and CDR2 is ANQGSEA. This CDR3 has 16 residues. The CDR3 loop reads CSVEDVARPDKNIQYF. CDR3 coding DNA: TGCAGCGTTGAAGATGTGGCACGACCGGACAAAAACATTCAGTACTTC.

This chain connects TRBV18 to TRBJ1-5; TRBD1 matches 7 bases. V shed 3 bases and J 3 bases; nucleotides not matched to a gene: 8. The CDR3 is 16 residues long. Looked up from germline, CDR1 is KGHSH and CDR2 is LQKENI. This CDR3 is CASSPDRYSYNQPQHF. The CDR3 region has the DNA TGTGCCAGCTCACCGGACAGGTATAGTTACAATCAGCCCCAGCATTTT.

V and J are TRBV29-1 and TRBJ1-2, with 10 bases aligning to TRBD1. V was pared by 5 bases and J by 4 bases, with 10 bases of the junction left unmatched. Germline CDR1 and CDR2: SQVTM and ANQGSEA. The CDR3 consists of 15 residues. The CDR3 nucleotides are TGCAGCGTTCGGGTTGACAGGGGGCGAACCTATGGCTACACCTTC. It yields the protein CSVRVDRGRTYGYTF. Full variable domain (missing parts from reference TRBV29-1 and TRBJ1-2): SAVISQKPSRDICQRGTSLTIQCQVDSQVTMMFWYRQQPGQSLTLIATANQGSEATYESGFVIDKFPISRPNLTFSTLTVSNMSPEDSSIYLCSVRVDRGRTYGYTFGSGTRLTVV.